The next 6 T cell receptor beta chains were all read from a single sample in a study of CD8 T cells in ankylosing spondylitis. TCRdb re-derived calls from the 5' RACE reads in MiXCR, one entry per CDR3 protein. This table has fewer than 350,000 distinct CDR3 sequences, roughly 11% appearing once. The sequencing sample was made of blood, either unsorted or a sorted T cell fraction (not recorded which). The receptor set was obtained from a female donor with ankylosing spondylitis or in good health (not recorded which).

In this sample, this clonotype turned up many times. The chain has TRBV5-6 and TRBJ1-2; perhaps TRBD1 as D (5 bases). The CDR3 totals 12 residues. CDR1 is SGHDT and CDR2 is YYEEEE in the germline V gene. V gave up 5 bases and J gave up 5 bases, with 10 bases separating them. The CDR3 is CASSLKGYGYTF. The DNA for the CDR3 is TGTGCCAGCAGTCTGAAGGGGTATGGCTACACCTTC. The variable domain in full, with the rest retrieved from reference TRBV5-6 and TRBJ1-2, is DAGVTQSPTHLIKTRGQQVTLRCSPKSGHDTVSWYQQALGQGPQFIFQYYEEEERQRGNFPDRFSGHQFPNYSSELNVNALLLGDSALYLCASSLKGYGYTFGSGTRLTVV.

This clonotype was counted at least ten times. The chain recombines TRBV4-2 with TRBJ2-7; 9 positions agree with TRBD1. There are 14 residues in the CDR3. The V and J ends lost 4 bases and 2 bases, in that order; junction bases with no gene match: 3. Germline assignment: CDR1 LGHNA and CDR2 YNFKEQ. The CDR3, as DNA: TGTGCCAGCAGCCCCCGGGACAGGGCCTACGAGCAGTACTTC. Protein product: CASSPRDRAYEQYF.

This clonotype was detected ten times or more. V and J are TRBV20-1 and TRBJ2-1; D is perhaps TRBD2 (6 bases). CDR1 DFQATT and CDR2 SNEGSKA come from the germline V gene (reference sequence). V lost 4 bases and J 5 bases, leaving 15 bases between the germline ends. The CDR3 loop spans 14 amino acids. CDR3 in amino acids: CSANPLARDNEQFF. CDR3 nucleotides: TGCAGTGCTAACCCCCTAGCGCGTGACAATGAGCAGTTCTTC.

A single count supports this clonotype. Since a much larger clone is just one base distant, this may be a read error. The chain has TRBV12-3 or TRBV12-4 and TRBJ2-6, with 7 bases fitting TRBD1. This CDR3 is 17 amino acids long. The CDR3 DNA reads TGTGCCAGCAGTACCGGGACAGCTAGCTCTGGGGCCAACGGCCTGACTTTC. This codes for CASSTGTASSGANGLTF.

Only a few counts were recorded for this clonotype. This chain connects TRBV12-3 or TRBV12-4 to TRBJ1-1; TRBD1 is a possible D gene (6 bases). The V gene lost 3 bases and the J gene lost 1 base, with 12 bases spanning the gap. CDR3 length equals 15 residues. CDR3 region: CASSLSGQSNTEAFF. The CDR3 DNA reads TGTGCCAGCAGTTTGTCCGGACAGTCGAACACTGAAGCTTTCTTT.

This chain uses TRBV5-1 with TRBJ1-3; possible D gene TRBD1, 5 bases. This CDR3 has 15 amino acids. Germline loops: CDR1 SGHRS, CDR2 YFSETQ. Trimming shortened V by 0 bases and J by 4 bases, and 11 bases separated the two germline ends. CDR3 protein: CASSLVGADGNTIYF. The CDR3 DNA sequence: TGCGCCAGCAGCTTGGTAGGGGCTGACGGAAACACCATATATTTT.